Below are 23 T cell receptor beta chains sequenced from a single sample in a study of T cells in Graves' hyperthyroidism and ophthalmopathy. TCR beta CDR3 region amplification was performed from RNA transcripts. Primed by the HTBI set, a first-round RT-PCR was run on the TCR CDR3. TCRdb re-called the multiplex PCR reads through MiXCR, storing one row per CDR3 protein. Counted here are about 620,000 distinct CDR3 sequences, 15% to 20% occurring once; the ten biggest clones make up less than 4.5%. Sequencing was performed on blood. These receptors were collected from a woman in her twenties or thirties with Graves' hyperthyroidism.

The chain uses TRBV30 and TRBJ2-2, with 11 bases that match TRBD1. The CDR3 runs 13 residues. Germline assignment: CDR1 GTSNPN and CDR2 SVGIG (reference sequence). CDR3 in DNA: TGTGCATACCCGGGACAGGGGGTCGGGGAGCTGTTTTTT. Its protein is CAYPGQGVGELFF. The complete variable domain, with remaining parts taken from reference TRBV30 and TRBJ2-2, reads SQTIHQWPATLVQPVGSPLSLECTVEGTSNPNLYWYRQAAGRGLQLLFYSVGIGQISSEVPQNLSASRPQDRQFILSSKKLLLSDSGFYLCAYPGQGVGELFFGEGSRLTVL.

Many counts were recorded for this clonotype. This sequence joins TRBV20-1 and TRBJ2-1; TRBD1 aligns across 7 bases. CDR1 DFQATT and CDR2 SNEGSKA come from the germline V gene (reference sequence). The CDR3 runs to 14 residues. With 1 base clipped from V and 6 bases from J, the junction kept 6 bases outside the gene matches. CDR3 DNA: TGCAGTGCTAGAGTAGGGGGCGCGTTCAATGAGCAGTTCTTC. Translation: CSARVGGAFNEQFF.

In its sample, this clonotype was seen many times. The CDR3 DNA follows: TGTGCCAGCAGCGCGGGAGTCTGGGATGAGCAGTTCTTC. As protein: CASSAGVWDEQFF. The V and J genes are TRBV11-2 and TRBJ2-1, with 7 bases matching TRBD2. Per germline, CDR1 SGHAT and CDR2 FQNNGV. The CDR3 totals 13 residues. The J segment lost 8 bases and the V segment lost 5 bases, leaving 6 bases of the junction unmatched. Supplemented by reference TRBV11-2 and TRBJ2-1, the full variable domain reads EAGVAQSPRYKIIEKRQSVAFWCNPISGHATLYWYQQILGQGPKLLIQFQNNGVVDDSQLPKDRFSAERLKGVDSTLKIQPAKLEDSAVYLCASSAGVWDEQFFGPGTRLTVL.

This clonotype was seen more than once but under ten times. This chain links TRBV27 with TRBJ2-3, with D hard to call. This CDR3 spans 13 amino acids. Trimming took 6 bases from V and 2 from J, leaving 9 bases between them. CDR1 and CDR2 from the germline V gene are MNHEY and SMNVEV (reference sequence). CDR3: CASRLLSTDTQYF. The CDR3 coding sequence is TGTGCCAGCAGGCTACTATCCACAGATACGCAGTATTTT.

The chain has TRBV6-2 or TRBV6-3 and TRBJ1-2, with 7 bases aligning to TRBD1. The ends lost 1 base at V and 0 bases at J; junction bases unmatched: 5. This CDR3 has 16 residues. From germline, CDR1 is MNHEY and CDR2 SVGEGT. In nucleotides, the CDR3 is TGTGCCAGCAGTTACTATCCAGGGGGAGCTAACTATGGCTACACCTTC. The encoded protein is CASSYYPGGANYGYTF.

As to this clonotype: Relative to the germline gene, one junction end is altered; a read error may explain this. This chain uses TRBV4-2 with TRBJ1-2, with D possibly being TRBD1 (5 bases). CDR1 LGHNA and CDR2 YNFKEQ come from the germline V gene. The CDR3 is made up of 17 amino acids. This CDR3 is CASNQDVGQDIIYGYTF. CDR3 coding DNA: TGTGCCAGCAACCAAGATGTGGGGCAGGATATCATATACGGCTACACCTTC.

This clonotype was counted many times. The V call is TRBV3-1, the J call TRBJ2-7; the match to TRBD2 covers 7 bases. The junction had 11 bases not matched to a gene; V was cut back by 0 bases and J by 6 bases. Germline values: CDR1 LGHDT, CDR2 YNNKEL (reference sequence). This CDR3 has 16 amino acids. CDR3 in DNA: TGTGCCAGCAGCCAAGAGCCAGCGGGACGGTACAGCGAGCAGTACTTC. Protein product: CASSQEPAGRYSEQYF.

On this clonotype: A read error may explain this, as a much larger clone is one base away. This chain joins TRBV5-1 and TRBJ2-7; D is uncertain. CDR3 length equals 13 residues. From germline, CDR1 is SGHRS and CDR2 YFSETQ. V was pared by 3 bases and J by 9 bases, with 16 bases between. CDR3 loop: CASSSGGNDAQYF. As DNA, the CDR3 is TGCGCCAGCAGCTCAGGTGGGAACGACGCGCAGTACTTC.

This clonotype was detected ten times or more. The chain recombines TRBV12-3 or TRBV12-4 with TRBJ1-4; D not certain. This CDR3 is 13 amino acids long. The V and J ends lost 6 bases and 7 bases respectively, with 12 bases between them. As DNA, the CDR3 is TGTGCCAGCAGAGGAGAGTTTGGTGAAAAACTGTTTTTT. It encodes CASRGEFGEKLFF.

The rearrangement uses TRBV19 and TRBJ1-1, with TRBD1 as a possible D gene (5 bases). Trimming stripped 5 bases from V and 4 bases from J, with 14 bases between. The length of the CDR3 is 14 residues. Germline-derived CDR1 and CDR2 are LNHDA and SQIVND (reference sequence). The CDR3 reads CASSAPTASTEAFF. The CDR3 nucleotides read TGTGCCAGTAGTGCCCCGACAGCCTCCACTGAAGCTTTCTTT.

This clonotype appeared many times. V and J are TRBV27 and TRBJ2-1; TRBD2 is a possible D gene (5 bases). Deletions cut 6 bases from V and 5 bases from J, with 14 bases between. CDR3 length: 14 residues. CDR1 is MNHEY, CDR2 SMNVEV, per germline (reference sequence). CDR3 residues: CASSLLGENNEQFF. The CDR3 bases are TGTGCCAGCAGCCTTTTGGGAGAAAACAATGAGCAGTTCTTC.

This clonotype was found many times. The J gene is TRBJ2-3, the V gene TRBV6-1; no clear D gene. The CDR3 is 16 residues long. V lost 7 bases to trimming and J lost 0 bases, with 17 bases between them. The germline V gene has CDR1 MNHNS and CDR2 SASEGT. The CDR3, as DNA: TGTGCCAGCAAAACAGCGACCACGCTTAGCACAGATACGCAGTATTTT. It encodes CASKTATTLSTDTQYF.

This clonotype was counted only a few times. This chain uses TRBV9 with TRBJ1-1, with D possibly TRBD1 on 5 matching bases. Trimming took 3 bases from V and 3 from J, leaving 9 bases between them. Germline lookup yields CDR1 SGDLS and CDR2 YYNGEE. This CDR3 has 13 residues. The CDR3 nucleotides are TGTGCCAGCAGCGCCGACAGTTACACTGAAGCTTTCTTT. Translating gives CASSADSYTEAFF.

This clonotype came up many times. The chain uses TRBV28 and TRBJ1-2, with D hard to call. V lost 6 bases and J lost 5, with 16 bases in between. Germline V gives CDR1 MDHEN, CDR2 SYDVKM. The CDR3 loop spans 14 amino acids. The CDR3 nucleotides read TGTGCCAGCAGGGGGAAAACCTCCCTTTATGGCTACACCTTC. Translation: CASRGKTSLYGYTF.

On this clonotype: This could be a read error, since a much larger clone is one nucleotide away. J is TRBJ1-2 and V is TRBV3-1; D gene ambiguous. CDR1 is LGHDT and CDR2 is YNNKEL in the germline V gene (reference sequence). Trimming pared 4 bases from V and 7 bases from J, leaving 10 bases between. The CDR3 totals 12 residues. The CDR3 DNA reads TGTGCCAGCAGCCGAGACATGCGTGGCTACACCTTC. Protein: CASSRDMRGYTF.

This clonotype came up many times. The CDR3 is CSARDIALAGGQTYEQYF. CDR3 sequence (DNA): TGCAGTGCTAGAGATATTGCACTAGCGGGAGGTCAGACCTACGAGCAGTACTTC. The V call is TRBV20-1, the J call TRBJ2-7; 12 positions agree with TRBD2. The CDR3 is 18 residues long. J gave up 2 bases and V 0 bases, and 11 bases lay outside the gene matches. Germline V gene data show CDR1 as DFQATT and CDR2 as SNEGSKA (reference sequence).

This clonotype was seen at least ten times. The gene calls are TRBV28 and TRBJ2-5, with 10 bases lining up with TRBD2. Germline V gene sequence: CDR1 MDHEN, CDR2 SYDVKM. The trim removed 8 bases at V and 4 bases at J, leaving 13 bases unmatched. The CDR3 has 16 amino acids. CDR3 residues: CASGAAGGPVSETQYF. The DNA for the CDR3 is TGTGCCAGCGGTGCAGCGGGAGGGCCAGTCTCAGAGACCCAGTACTTC.

This sequence joins TRBV5-1 and TRBJ2-3, with D uncertain. Looked up from germline, CDR1 is SGHRS and CDR2 is YFSETQ. Trimming removed 0 bases from V and 3 bases from J, with 8 bases in between. The CDR3 has 14 amino acids. The chain's CDR3 is CASSLALVTDTQYF. In DNA, the CDR3 is TGCGCCAGCAGCTTGGCCTTGGTAACAGATACGCAGTATTTT.

This clonotype has ten or more counts. The chain joins TRBV28 to TRBJ1-6; 7 nucleotides agree with TRBD1. V shed 5 bases, J shed 10 bases, and the junction held 5 bases outside the gene matches. CDR3 length: 13 amino acids. Germline lookup yields CDR1 MDHEN and CDR2 SYDVKM. DNA of the CDR3: TGTGCCAGCAGTGGGGACAGAGGCTCACCCCTCCACTTT. Translation: CASSGDRGSPLHF.

About this clonotype itself: A read error is possible here, since a much larger clone lies one base away. The chain uses TRBV15 and TRBJ2-3; D remains ambiguous. The CDR3 has 14 residues. Germline CDR1 reads LNHNV; CDR2 reads YYDKDF (reference sequence). CDR3 sequence reads: CTTSEPSNTDTQYF. Written as DNA, the CDR3 is TGTACCACCAGTGAACCATCCAACACAGATACGCAGTATTTT.

This chain joins TRBV18 and TRBJ2-3, with TRBD2 matching 10 bases. CDR1 is KGHSH and CDR2 is LQKENI in the germline V gene. The trim removed 2 bases at V and 3 bases at J, leaving 5 bases unmatched. The CDR3 extends over 16 amino acids. The CDR3 region is CASSPASGSGTDTQYF. Written as DNA, the CDR3 is TGTGCCAGCTCACCAGCTAGCGGGAGTGGGACAGATACGCAGTATTTT.

Turning to this clonotype: With a much larger clone just one base away, this may be a read error. The chain combines TRBV11-2 with TRBJ2-1; a possible D gene is TRBD1 (6 bases). CDR3 length: 14 amino acids. Germline V gene lookup returns CDR1 SGHAT and CDR2 FQNNGV. DNA for the CDR3: TGTGCCAGCAGCCGCGGGTTCGGGGACAATGGGCAGTTCTTC. Its translation: CASSRGFGDNGQFF.

This clonotype was found many times. V gene TRBV28 combines with J gene TRBJ2-7; D uncertain. V dropped 6 bases and J dropped 0 bases, with 12 bases sitting between them. The CDR3 consists of 14 residues. Germline V gene lookup returns CDR1 MDHEN and CDR2 SYDVKM. The CDR3 is CASRPTGSSYEQYF. The CDR3 region has the DNA TGTGCCAGCAGACCGACGGGTAGCTCCTACGAGCAGTACTTC.